The clone carrying this T cell receptor (beta chain) was detected once. Additional DNA sequences in this sample encode the identical CDR3. This entry comes from a study of shared clonotypes between healthy human individuals. Data came from immunoSEQ multiplex PCR; TCRdb stores just in-frame clones and leaves some out. The sample lists around 1.4 million clones; approximately 98.5% were seen once. The CDR3 contains 12 residues. CDR1 is SNHLY and CDR2 is FYNNEI in the germline V gene. V lost 2 bases and J 3 bases, leaving 2 bases between the germline ends. V usage is TRBV2 and J usage is TRBJ1-5; unclear D gene. The source material was naive CD4+ T cells sorted from blood. Stated subset: CD45RA+ positively selected. This clonotype was obtained from a man aged 25-40 years in good health. CDR3 protein: CASSENNQPQHF. In DNA form, the CDR3 reads TGTGCCAGCAGTGAAAACAATCAGCCCCAGCATTTT.